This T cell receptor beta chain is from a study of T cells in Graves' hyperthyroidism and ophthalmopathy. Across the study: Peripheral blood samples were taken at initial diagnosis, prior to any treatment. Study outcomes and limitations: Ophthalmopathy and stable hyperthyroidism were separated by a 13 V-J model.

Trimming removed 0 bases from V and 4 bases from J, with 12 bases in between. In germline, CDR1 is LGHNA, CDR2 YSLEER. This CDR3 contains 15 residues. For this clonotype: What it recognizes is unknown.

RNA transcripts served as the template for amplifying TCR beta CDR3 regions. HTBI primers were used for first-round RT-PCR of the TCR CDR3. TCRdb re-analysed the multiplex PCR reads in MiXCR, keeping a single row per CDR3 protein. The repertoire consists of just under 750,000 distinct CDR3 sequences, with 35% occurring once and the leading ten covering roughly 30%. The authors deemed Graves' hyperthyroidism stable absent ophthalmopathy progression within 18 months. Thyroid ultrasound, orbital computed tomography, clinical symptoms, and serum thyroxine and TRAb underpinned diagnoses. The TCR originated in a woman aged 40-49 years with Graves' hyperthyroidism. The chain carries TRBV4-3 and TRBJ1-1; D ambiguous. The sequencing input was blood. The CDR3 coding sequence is TGCGCCAGCAGCCAAGATCCCCGGGGAGGCACTGAAGCTTTCTTT. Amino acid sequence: CASSQDPRGGTEAFF.